Listed below are T cell receptor beta chains from one sample, sequenced in a study of cytomegalovirus exposure and HLA in healthy donors. The table came from immunoSEQ multiplex PCR; TCRdb's copy has only in-frame clones and leaves some out. The sample includes 150,000 to 180,000 clones, approximately 86% of them seen just once. The material sequenced was PBMCs. Receptors originate from a man aged 18 to 30 in good health and CMV-seropositive. The CDR3 runs from the conserved cysteine through the conserved F or W. Fields, in order: J gene, clone size, V gene, D gene, CDR3 DNA, CDR3 protein. D genes are given only for firm matches. For some rows the clone size is stated as once, few or many, or as a class when expanded; others skip it.

j_call: TRBJ1-5; clone_size: -; v_call: TRBV2; d_call: -; cdr3_nt: TGTGCCAGCAGTGAAGTGGGGGGGGGCGGCAATCAGCCCCAGCATTTT; cdr3_aa: CASSEVGGGGNQPQHF
j_call: TRBJ2-1; clone_size: -; v_call: TRBV2; d_call: -; cdr3_nt: TGTGCCAGCAATTATCGAGGAGGGAATGAGCAGTTCTTC; cdr3_aa: CASNYRGGNEQFF
j_call: TRBJ1-3; clone_size: -; v_call: TRBV7-3; d_call: -; cdr3_nt: TGTGCCAGCAGCTTATACGGCGCAGGGACTGGAAACACCATATATTTT; cdr3_aa: CASSLYGAGTGNTIYF
j_call: TRBJ2-6; clone_size: -; v_call: TRBV5-1; d_call: -; cdr3_nt: TGCGCCAGCAGCTTAGGGGGAGAATCCTCTGGGGCCAACGTCCTGACTTTC; cdr3_aa: CASSLGGESSGANVLTF
j_call: TRBJ2-2; clone_size: -; v_call: TRBV5-4; d_call: TRBD2; cdr3_nt: TGTGCCAGCAGCTCGGGACTAGCGGGTCTAAACACCGGGGAGCTGTTTTTT; cdr3_aa: CASSSGLAGLNTGELFF
j_call: TRBJ2-5; clone_size: -; v_call: TRBV6-4; d_call: -; cdr3_nt: -; cdr3_aa: CASYICGDLETQYF
j_call: TRBJ1-1; clone_size: -; v_call: TRBV15; d_call: -; cdr3_nt: TGTGCTTCCAGCAGAGGGAGGGGAAGGACTGAAGCTTTCTTT; cdr3_aa: CASSRGRGRTEAFF
j_call: TRBJ1-1; clone_size: -; v_call: TRBV6-5; d_call: -; cdr3_nt: TGTGCCAGCAGTTACGGCGGAGGGACTGAAGCTTTCTTT; cdr3_aa: CASSYGGGTEAFF
j_call: TRBJ2-2; clone_size: -; v_call: TRBV4-3; d_call: -; cdr3_nt: TGCGCCAGCAGCCAAGGAAGAACAACTACGTGGAACACCGGGGAGCTGTTTTTT; cdr3_aa: CASSQGRTTTWNTGELFF
j_call: TRBJ2-1; clone_size: -; v_call: TRBV9; d_call: -; cdr3_nt: TGTGCCAGCAGCGTAGGCCTTCCGGGGTCCACTACACGGGAGCAGTTCTTC; cdr3_aa: CASSVGLPGSTTREQFF
j_call: TRBJ1-1; clone_size: -; v_call: TRBV19; d_call: -; cdr3_nt: TGTGCCAGCCGGGATAGGGGGACTGAAGCTTTCTTT; cdr3_aa: CASRDRGTEAFF
j_call: TRBJ2-3; clone_size: -; v_call: TRBV4-2; d_call: -; cdr3_nt: TGTGCCAGCAGCCAAGTGGTACAGGTTAGCACAGATACGCAGTATTTT; cdr3_aa: CASSQVVQVSTDTQYF
j_call: TRBJ1-1; clone_size: -; v_call: TRBV27; d_call: -; cdr3_nt: TGTGCCAGCAGTTTATCGAGCAGGACAGAAGCTTTCTTT; cdr3_aa: CASSLSSRTEAFF
j_call: TRBJ2-3; clone_size: -; v_call: TRBV7-3; d_call: TRBD1; cdr3_nt: TGTGCCAGCAGCTTAGTACCAGCTAACAGGGGCGCAGATACGCAGTATTTT; cdr3_aa: CASSLVPANRGADTQYF
j_call: TRBJ1-5; clone_size: -; v_call: TRBV19; d_call: -; cdr3_nt: TGTGCCAGTAGTATAGAATGGACTAGGGAGACGGTGAGCAATCAGCCCCAGCATTTT; cdr3_aa: CASSIEWTRETVSNQPQHF
j_call: TRBJ1-5; clone_size: once; v_call: TRBV6-5; d_call: TRBD1; cdr3_nt: TGTGCCAGCAGTTACTCGAGGCAGGGGGATTCGCCCCAGCATTTT; cdr3_aa: CASSYSRQGDSPQHF
j_call: TRBJ2-7; clone_size: few; v_call: TRBV5-1; d_call: TRBD2; cdr3_nt: TGCGCCAGCTCGACTAGCGGGGCCTACGAGCAGTACTTC; cdr3_aa: CASSTSGAYEQYF
j_call: TRBJ1-3; clone_size: -; v_call: TRBV6-1; d_call: -; cdr3_nt: TGTGCCAGCAGTGAGGCGGCTTGGTCTGGAAACACCATATATTTT; cdr3_aa: CASSEAAWSGNTIYF
j_call: TRBJ2-2; clone_size: -; v_call: TRBV19; d_call: -; cdr3_nt: TGTGCCACCCACAGGGAGAACACCGGGGAGCTGTTTTTT; cdr3_aa: CATHRENTGELFF
j_call: TRBJ1-2; clone_size: -; v_call: TRBV27; d_call: -; cdr3_nt: TGTGCCAGCAGCACAGGGTATGGCTACACCTTC; cdr3_aa: CASSTGYGYTF
j_call: TRBJ2-5; clone_size: -; v_call: TRBV7-9; d_call: TRBD1; cdr3_nt: TGTGCCAGCAGCGCCCGGACAGGGGTTCGTAGGGAGACCCAGTACTTC; cdr3_aa: CASSARTGVRRETQYF
j_call: TRBJ2-6; clone_size: -; v_call: TRBV5-8; d_call: TRBD1; cdr3_nt: TGTGCCAGCAGCTTGCCCGGGACAGGGTTTGGGGCCAACGTCCTGACTTTC; cdr3_aa: CASSLPGTGFGANVLTF
j_call: TRBJ2-7; clone_size: -; v_call: TRBV6-1; d_call: TRBD2; cdr3_nt: TGTGCCAGCAATGAGCGGGGATTTTACGAGCAGTACTTC; cdr3_aa: CASNERGFYEQYF
j_call: TRBJ2-5; clone_size: -; v_call: TRBV29-1; d_call: -; cdr3_nt: TGCAGCGTGCGACACCCCGCCGCGGGGTACCAAGAGACCCAGTACTTC; cdr3_aa: CSVRHPAAGYQETQYF
j_call: TRBJ2-1; clone_size: -; v_call: TRBV6-5; d_call: TRBD1; cdr3_nt: TGTGCCAGCAGTTACTCGAAGACAGGGGGCGTTTGGGAGCAGTTCTTC; cdr3_aa: CASSYSKTGGVWEQFF
j_call: TRBJ2-6; clone_size: -; v_call: TRBV9; d_call: -; cdr3_nt: TGTGCCAGCAGTACAATCTCTGGGGCCAACGTCCTGACTTTC; cdr3_aa: CASSTISGANVLTF